A selection of T cell receptor beta chains follows, all from one sample in a study of identical twins. TCRdb re-called the 5' RACE reads through MiXCR, storing one row per CDR3 protein. Of 1.5 million to 2 million distinct CDR3 sequences in the sample, more than 30% are singletons; the top ten hold about 0.27%. The sample comprised cord blood. All receptors derive from a newborn girl in good health. CDR3s include the opening cysteine and the closing phenylalanine or tryptophan. Fields, in order: D gene, J gene, V gene, clone size, CDR3 protein, CDR3 DNA. The D gene is left open where the match is weak. A row's size may be missing; if present it is once, few, many or a size class.

>.|TRBJ2-1|TRBV28|.
CASSLTGVIDEQFF
TGTGCCAGCAGTTTAACGGGAGTAATAGATGAGCAGTTCTTC
>.|TRBJ1-2|TRBV18|few
CASSPPYTF
TGTGCCAGCTCACCTCCCTACACCTTC
>.|TRBJ1-1|TRBV5-1|few
CASSGGSLNTEAFF
TGCGCCAGCAGCGGAGGGAGTCTGAACACTGAAGCTTTCTTT
>.|TRBJ2-3|TRBV10-3|.
CAISDASTDTQYF
TGTGCCATCAGTGATGCTAGCACAGATACGCAGTATTTT
>TRBD2|TRBJ2-5|TRBV28|.
CASSSSLADKQETQYF
TGTGCCAGCAGTTCCTCTCTAGCGGACAAACAAGAGACCCAGTACTTC
>TRBD1|TRBJ1-1|TRBV5-6|.
CASSWDRGRRNTEAFF
TGTGCCAGCAGCTGGGACAGGGGGCGTCGGAACACTGAAGCTTTCTTT
>TRBD1|TRBJ2-7|TRBV25-1|.
CASSEPRTTGSYNEQYF
TGTGCCAGCAGTGAACCACGGACGACAGGGTCCTACAATGAGCAGTACTTC
>.|TRBJ2-3|TRBV14|.
CASSALWATDTQYF
TGTGCCAGCAGCGCTCTATGGGCCACAGATACGCAGTATTTT
>.|TRBJ2-7|TRBV7-9|few
CASSLAGAIRYEQYF
TGTGCCAGCAGCTTAGCGGGAGCAATTCGATACGAGCAGTACTTC
>.|TRBJ2-1|TRBV12-3/TRBV12-4|.
CASSLAQTYNEQFF
TGTGCCAGCAGTTTAGCACAAACCTACAATGAGCAGTTCTTC
>.|TRBJ1-2|TRBV12-3/TRBV12-4|.
CASSLVAPTF
TGTGCCAGCAGTTTAGTAGCCCCCACCTTC
>.|TRBJ2-7|TRBV5-6|.
CASRKDSYEQYF
TGTGCCAGCAGAAAAGACAGCTACGAGCAGTACTTC
>.|TRBJ2-1|TRBV21-1|few
CASSNNRENEQFF
TGTGCCAGCAGCAATAATCGGGAGAATGAGCAGTTCTTC
>.|TRBJ2-2|TRBV2|.
CASSHVEDTGELFF
TGTGCCAGCAGTCATGTAGAGGACACCGGGGAGCTGTTTTTT
>.|TRBJ1-1|TRBV3-1|.
CVSSQQGGAEAFF
TGTGTCAGCAGCCAACAAGGTGGGGCTGAAGCTTTCTTT
>TRBD2|TRBJ2-1|TRBV11-2|few
CASSFSAGGLNNEQFF
TGTGCCAGCAGCTTTTCGGCGGGAGGGTTGAACAATGAGCAGTTCTTC
>TRBD2|TRBJ2-1|TRBV3-1|.
CASSQDLASGFNEQFF
TGTGCCAGCAGCCAAGATCTGGCTAGCGGGTTCAATGAGCAGTTCTTC
>TRBD1|TRBJ1-6|TRBV4-1|.
CASSRSGTEANSPLHF
TGCGCCAGCAGCCGCTCCGGGACAGAGGCCAATTCACCCCTCCACTTT
>.|TRBJ1-2|TRBV29-1|.
CSVGSIGSNYGYTF
TGCAGCGTCGGCTCCATTGGCTCTAACTATGGCTACACCTTC
>TRBD1|TRBJ2-2|TRBV2|.
CASRSGGSTGELFF
TGTGCCAGCAGGTCAGGGGGAAGCACCGGGGAGCTGTTTTTT
>.|TRBJ1-1|TRBV4-1|.
CASSQNPLGAEAFF
TGCGCCAGCAGCCAAAACCCCCTCGGCGCTGAAGCTTTCTTT
>TRBD1|TRBJ2-7|TRBV6-5|.
CASVTGTGGYEQYF
TGTGCCAGCGTAACCGGGACAGGGGGCTACGAGCAGTACTTC
>TRBD1|TRBJ1-5|TRBV20-1|few
CSARGQAVVQPQHF
TGCAGTGCCCGAGGACAGGCCGTTGTTCAGCCCCAGCATTTT
>TRBD1|TRBJ1-2|TRBV12-3/TRBV12-4|.
CASTIRRTGSDYGYTF
TGTGCCAGCACCATCAGGAGGACAGGGTCGGACTATGGCTACACCTTC
>.|TRBJ2-7|TRBV12-1|.
CASSFAGRGYEQYF
TGTGCCAGCAGCTTTGCGGGGAGAGGTTACGAGCAGTACTTC
>.|TRBJ2-3|TRBV20-1|.
CSARDPQGPGTDTQYF
TGCAGTGCTAGAGATCCCCAGGGACCCGGCACAGATACGCAGTATTTT
>TRBD1|TRBJ2-7|TRBV24-1|many
CATSATGNEQYF
TGTGCCACCAGTGCGACAGGGAACGAGCAGTACTTC
>TRBD1|TRBJ1-2|TRBV5-1|.
CASRLTGDYDYTF
TGCGCCAGCAGACTGACAGGGGACTATGACTACACCTTC
>.|TRBJ1-1|TRBV27|.
CASSLSADNTEAFF
TGTGCCAGCAGTTTATCGGCAGACAACACTGAAGCTTTCTTT
>TRBD2|TRBJ2-1|TRBV27|.
CVSSLGLAGPNEQFF
TGTGTCAGCAGTCTGGGACTAGCGGGCCCCAATGAGCAGTTCTTC
>.|TRBJ2-1|TRBV5-1|few
CASSLMPGLRVGQFF
TGCGCCAGCAGCTTGATGCCTGGGCTTAGGGTGGGGCAGTTCTTC
>TRBD2|TRBJ2-7|TRBV28|few
CASSFRREAPYEQYF
TGTGCCAGCAGTTTCCGGCGGGAGGCCCCCTACGAGCAGTACTTC
>TRBD2|TRBJ2-3|TRBV12-3/TRBV12-4|few
CASSLGTSGSTDMEYF
TGTGCCAGCAGTTTGGGGACTAGCGGGAGCACAGATATGGAATATTTT
>TRBD1|TRBJ2-7|TRBV6-1|.
CASNPGTGSYNEQYF
TGTGCCAGCAACCCTGGGACAGGCTCCTACAATGAGCAGTACTTC
>.|TRBJ2-2|TRBV25-1|few
CASSAFRDTGELFF
TGTGCCAGCAGTGCTTTCCGGGACACCGGGGAGCTGTTTTTT
>.|TRBJ1-2|TRBV11-2|.
CASSLDRGGRGTYGYTF
TGTGCCAGCAGCTTAGATCGCGGCGGCAGGGGTACCTATGGCTACACCTTC
>.|TRBJ2-1|TRBV6-2/TRBV6-3|.
CASMHGPTSYNEQFF
TGTGCCAGCATGCATGGGCCGACCTCCTACAATGAGCAGTTCTTC
>.|TRBJ1-4|TRBV29-1|few
CSVEMRAEKLFF
TGCAGCGTTGAAATGAGGGCTGAAAAACTGTTTTTT
>.|TRBJ1-5|TRBV4-1|.
CASSPFQLDISNQPQHF
TGCGCCAGCAGCCCTTTCCAACTAGACATTAGCAATCAGCCCCAGCATTTT
>.|TRBJ2-1|TRBV4-1|few
CASSQMTGLNTNEQFF
TGCGCCAGCAGCCAAATGACGGGGTTAAACACCAATGAGCAGTTCTTC
>TRBD2|TRBJ2-7|TRBV6-1|.
CASSVGREGHEQYF
TGTGCCAGCAGCGTTGGTCGGGAGGGCCACGAGCAGTACTTC
>TRBD2|TRBJ2-7|TRBV20-1|few
CSAQTSGIREQYF
TGCAGTGCTCAGACTAGCGGGATACGCGAGCAGTACTTC
>.|TRBJ2-5|TRBV5-1|.
CASSLYRNHYQETQYF
TGCGCCAGCAGCTTGTATCGGAATCATTACCAAGAGACCCAGTACTTC
>TRBD2|TRBJ2-3|TRBV4-2|.
CASSQEVGTSGGDTQYF
TGTGCCAGCAGCCAAGAAGTCGGGACTAGCGGGGGTGATACGCAGTATTTT
>TRBD2|TRBJ2-7|TRBV28|few
CASSLYPGTSGSYEQYF
TGTGCCAGCAGTCTCTATCCCGGGACTAGCGGGTCCTACGAGCAGTACTTC
>TRBD2|TRBJ2-2|TRBV4-2|.
CASSRDQAGGTGELFF
TGTGCCAGCAGCCGTGACCAAGCGGGAGGTACCGGGGAGCTGTTTTTT
>TRBD1|TRBJ1-4|TRBV6-5|.
CASSTLDRGHEKLFF
TGTGCCAGCAGCACCCTAGACAGGGGCCATGAAAAACTGTTTTTT
>.|TRBJ1-2|TRBV29-1|many
CSVEVGGYTF
TGCAGCGTTGAAGTTGGGGGCTACACCTTC
>.|TRBJ2-7|TRBV2|.
CASSERAGASYNEQYF
TGTGCCAGCAGTGAGAGGGCGGGGGCCTCCTACAATGAGCAGTACTTC
>TRBD1|TRBJ2-4|TRBV10-2|few
CASRRDRGLAKNIQYF
TGCGCCAGCAGACGCGACAGGGGCCTAGCCAAAAACATTCAGTACTTC
>.|TRBJ2-3|TRBV11-2|.
CASSLPPGRTTDTQYF
TGTGCCAGCAGCTTACCCCCGGGACGAACCACAGATACGCAGTATTTT
>.|TRBJ2-7|TRBV11-2|.
CASSLLAYERYF
TGTGCCAGCAGCTTATTAGCCTACGAGCGGTACTTC
>TRBD1|TRBJ2-3|TRBV5-1|few
CASHPGDRGPNTQYF
TGCGCCAGCCACCCGGGAGACAGGGGGCCTAATACGCAGTATTTT
>TRBD1|TRBJ1-4|TRBV20-1|few
CSATTSGGLNEKLFF
TGCAGTGCTACCACCTCAGGGGGCCTTAATGAAAAACTGTTTTTT
>TRBD2|TRBJ2-1|TRBV29-1|.
CSALRTSSLDEQFF
TGCAGCGCGCTACGGACTAGCAGTTTAGATGAGCAGTTCTTC